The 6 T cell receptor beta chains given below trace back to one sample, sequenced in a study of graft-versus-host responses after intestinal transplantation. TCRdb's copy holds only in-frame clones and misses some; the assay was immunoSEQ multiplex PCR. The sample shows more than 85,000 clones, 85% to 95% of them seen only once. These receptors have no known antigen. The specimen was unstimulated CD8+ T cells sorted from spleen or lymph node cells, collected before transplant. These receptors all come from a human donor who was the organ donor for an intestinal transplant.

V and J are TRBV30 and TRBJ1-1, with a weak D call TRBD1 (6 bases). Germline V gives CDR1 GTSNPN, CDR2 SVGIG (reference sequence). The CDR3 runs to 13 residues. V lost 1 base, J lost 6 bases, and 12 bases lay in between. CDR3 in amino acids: CAWSDVEGAEAFF. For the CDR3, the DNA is TGTGCCTGGAGTGACGTAGAGGGGGCTGAAGCTTTCTTT.

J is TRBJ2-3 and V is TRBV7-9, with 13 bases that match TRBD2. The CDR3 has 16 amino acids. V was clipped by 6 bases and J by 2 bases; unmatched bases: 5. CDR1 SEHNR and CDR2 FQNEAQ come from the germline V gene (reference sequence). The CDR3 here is CASRGLAGPHTDTQYF. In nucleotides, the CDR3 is TGTGCCAGCAGGGGACTAGCGGGGCCTCACACAGATACGCAGTATTTT.

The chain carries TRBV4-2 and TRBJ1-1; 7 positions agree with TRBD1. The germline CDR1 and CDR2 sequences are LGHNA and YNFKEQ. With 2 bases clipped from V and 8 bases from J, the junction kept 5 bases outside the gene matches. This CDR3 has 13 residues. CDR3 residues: CASSQFRDSEAFF. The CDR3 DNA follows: TGTGCCAGCAGCCAATTCCGGGACAGCGAAGCTTTCTTT.

CDR3 sequence reads: CASSEDSGGSYNEQFF. The DNA for the CDR3 is TGTGCCAGCAGTGAAGATTCGGGGGGCTCCTACAATGAGCAGTTCTTC. The genes are TRBV6-1 and TRBJ2-1, with TRBD2 matching over 7 bases. The CDR3 runs 16 residues. Per the germline V gene, CDR1 is MNHNS and CDR2 is SASEGT. V shed 1 base, J shed 0 bases, and the junction held 3 bases outside the gene matches.

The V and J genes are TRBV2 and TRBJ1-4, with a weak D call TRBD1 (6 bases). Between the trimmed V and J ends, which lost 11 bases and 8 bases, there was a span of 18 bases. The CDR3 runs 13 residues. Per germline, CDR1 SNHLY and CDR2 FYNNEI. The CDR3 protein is CAGETGFREKLFF. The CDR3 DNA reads TGTGCCGGAGAGACAGGTTTTAGAGAAAAACTGTTTTTT.

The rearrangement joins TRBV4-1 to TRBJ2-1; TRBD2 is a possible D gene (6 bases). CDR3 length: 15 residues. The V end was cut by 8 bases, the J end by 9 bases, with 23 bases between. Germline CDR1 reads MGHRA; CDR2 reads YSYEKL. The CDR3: CASGWREAAGSEQFF. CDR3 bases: TGCGCCAGCGGATGGAGGGAGGCTGCGGGGAGTGAGCAGTTCTTC.